The TCR beta chain described here comes from a study of blood T cell repertoires in COVID-19. The method was immunoSEQ multiplex PCR; TCRdb's version includes in-frame clones alone and lacks a portion of them. This table has around 170,000 clones, about 85% appearing once. The age range of participants was about 18 to 95 years, with residence in around 22 US areas. Participant-given clinical history determined each cohort assignment. Germline CDR1 reads LGHNA; CDR2 reads YSLEER. The germline V and J ends were trimmed by 0 bases and 3 bases, with 5 bases remaining between them. This CDR3 contains 13 residues.

The specimen was PBMCs or T cells enriched from blood (not recorded which). The chain has TRBV4-3 and TRBJ1-1; D is uncertain. The TCR originated in a woman aged 50 to 60 who had recovered from COVID-19. The CDR3 protein is CASSQDSDTEAFF. Here the CDR3 DNA reads TGCGCCAGCAGCCAAGATTCGGACACTGAAGCTTTCTTT.